This T cell receptor beta chain was profiled in a study of T-cell reconstitution after alpha-beta-depleted transplantation in children. V was cut by 4 bases and J by 1 base, with 15 bases left in between. CDR1 LGHDT and CDR2 YNNKEL come from the germline V gene (reference sequence). The CDR3 length is 16 residues. The TCRbeta library incorporated unique molecular identifiers. TCRdb used MiXCR to reprocess the PCR reads, holding one entry per CDR3 protein. The sample includes some 150,000 distinct CDR3 sequences, around 10% of them seen just once. In its sample, this clonotype was seen a few times. This chain uses TRBV3-1 with TRBJ2-3; D perhaps matches TRBD1 (5 bases). Sequencing used PBMCs, mostly from graft donor cells, obtained 180 days after TCRalphabeta/CD19-depleted stem cell transplant. This TCR was recovered from a female patient aged 2-9 years who had a stem cell transplant for congenital amegakaryocytic thrombocytopenia, so the T cells may come from the graft donor. The CDR3 sequence is CASSPQGRPGTDTQYF. The CDR3 region has the DNA TGTGCCAGCAGCCCCCAGGGTCGGCCGGGCACAGATACGCAGTATTTT.